This T cell receptor beta chain was found in a study of shared clonotypes between healthy human individuals. Whole-study context: Donors consisted of two women and a few men between 18 and 49.

Study conclusions and caveats: Among donors, sharing of clonotypes was expected to be affected by sequencing depth. Sharing across four donors was highest in naive CD4 (approximately 5%) and lowest in memory CD8 (0.4%).

The repertoire was sequenced with immunoSEQ multiplex PCR; TCRdb's copy has only in-frame clones and lacks some. The sample contains hundreds of thousands of clones, around four fifths of which appear only once. The CDR3 consists of 14 residues. Germline lookup yields CDR1 LGHNA and CDR2 YNFKEQ. Trimming removed 4 bases from V and 4 bases from J, with 11 bases in between. To note about this clone: Antigen specificity is unknown.

V usage is TRBV4-2 and J usage is TRBJ2-1; D remains ambiguous. The material sequenced was memory CD4+ T cells sorted from blood. Specified subset: CD45RA-negative fraction. The receptor was isolated from a woman aged 25-40 years in good health. CDR3 residues: CASSPLDQYNEQFF. CDR3 DNA: TGTGCCAGCAGCCCCTTGGACCAATACAATGAGCAGTTCTTC.